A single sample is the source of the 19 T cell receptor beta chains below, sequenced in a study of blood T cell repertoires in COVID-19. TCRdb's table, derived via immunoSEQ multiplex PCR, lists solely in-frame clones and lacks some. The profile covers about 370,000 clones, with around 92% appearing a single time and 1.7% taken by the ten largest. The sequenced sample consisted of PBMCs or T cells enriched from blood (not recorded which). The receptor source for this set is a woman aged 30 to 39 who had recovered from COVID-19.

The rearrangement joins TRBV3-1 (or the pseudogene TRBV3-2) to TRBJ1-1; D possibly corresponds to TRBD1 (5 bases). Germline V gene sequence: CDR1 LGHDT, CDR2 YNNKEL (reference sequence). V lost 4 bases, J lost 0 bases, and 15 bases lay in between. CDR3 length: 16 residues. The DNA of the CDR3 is TGTGCCAGCAGCCTCGCAGGGTTTGGAATGAACACTGAAGCTTTCTTT. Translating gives CASSLAGFGMNTEAFF.

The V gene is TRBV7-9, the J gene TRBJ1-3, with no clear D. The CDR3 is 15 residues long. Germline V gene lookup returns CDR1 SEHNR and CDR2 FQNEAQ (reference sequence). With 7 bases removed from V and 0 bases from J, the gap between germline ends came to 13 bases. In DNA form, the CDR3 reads TGTGCCAGCACCCTAGAGCAGACCTCTGGAAACACCATATATTTT. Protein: CASTLEQTSGNTIYF.

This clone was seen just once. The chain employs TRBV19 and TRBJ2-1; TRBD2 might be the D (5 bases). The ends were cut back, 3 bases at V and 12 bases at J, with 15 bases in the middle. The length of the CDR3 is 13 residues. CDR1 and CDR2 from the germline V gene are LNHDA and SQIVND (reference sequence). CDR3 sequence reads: CASSIEDSQLQFF. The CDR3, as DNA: TGTGCCAGTAGTATTGAGGACTCCCAGTTGCAGTTCTTC.

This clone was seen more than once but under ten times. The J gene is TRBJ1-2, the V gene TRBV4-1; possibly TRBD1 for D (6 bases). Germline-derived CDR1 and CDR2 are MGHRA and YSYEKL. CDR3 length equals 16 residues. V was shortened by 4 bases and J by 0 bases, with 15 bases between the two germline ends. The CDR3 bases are TGCGCCAGCAGCCCTCTGGGGGGGCCATCTAACTATGGCTACACCTTC. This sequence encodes CASSPLGGPSNYGYTF.

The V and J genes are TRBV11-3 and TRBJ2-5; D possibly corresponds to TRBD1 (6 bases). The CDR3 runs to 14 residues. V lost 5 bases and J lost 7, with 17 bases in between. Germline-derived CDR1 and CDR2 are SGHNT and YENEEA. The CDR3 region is CASSQVGALGTQYF. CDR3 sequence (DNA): TGTGCCAGCAGCCAGGTGGGGGCACTTGGGACCCAGTACTTC.

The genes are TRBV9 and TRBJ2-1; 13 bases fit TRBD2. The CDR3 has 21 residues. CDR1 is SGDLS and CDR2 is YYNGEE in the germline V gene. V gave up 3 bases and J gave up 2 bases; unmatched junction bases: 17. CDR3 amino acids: CASSEPQSTSGRVFTYNEQFF. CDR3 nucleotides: TGTGCCAGCAGCGAGCCCCAATCAACTAGCGGGAGGGTCTTTACCTACAATGAGCAGTTCTTC.

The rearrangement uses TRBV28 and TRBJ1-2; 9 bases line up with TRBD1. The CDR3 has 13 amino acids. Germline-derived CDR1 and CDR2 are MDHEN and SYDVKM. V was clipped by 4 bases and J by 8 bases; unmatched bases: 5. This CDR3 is CASSSGQGPGYTF. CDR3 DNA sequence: TGTGCCAGCAGTTCGGGACAGGGCCCGGGCTACACCTTC.

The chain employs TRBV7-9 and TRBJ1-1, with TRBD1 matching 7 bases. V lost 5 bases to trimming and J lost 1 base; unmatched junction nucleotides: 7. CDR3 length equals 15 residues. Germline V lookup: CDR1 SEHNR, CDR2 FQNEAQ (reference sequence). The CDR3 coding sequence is TGTGCCAGCAGCCCCCAACAGGGGCAGAACACTGAAGCTTTCTTT. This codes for CASSPQQGQNTEAFF.

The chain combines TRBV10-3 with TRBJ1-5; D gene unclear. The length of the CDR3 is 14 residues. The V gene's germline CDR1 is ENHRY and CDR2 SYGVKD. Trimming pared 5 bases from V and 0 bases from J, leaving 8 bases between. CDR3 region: CAISSQNSNQPQHF. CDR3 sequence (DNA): TGTGCCATCAGTTCCCAAAATAGCAATCAGCCCCAGCATTTT.

This chain's CDR3 is CASTDRDTNQPQHF. The CDR3 DNA is TGTGCCAGCACCGACCGGGACACCAATCAGCCCCAGCATTTT. The chain recombines TRBV7-9 with TRBJ1-5; D is possibly TRBD1 (6 bases). This CDR3 is 14 amino acids long. V gave up 7 bases and J gave up 3 bases, with 13 bases separating them. Germline V gives CDR1 SEHNR, CDR2 FQNEAQ (reference sequence).

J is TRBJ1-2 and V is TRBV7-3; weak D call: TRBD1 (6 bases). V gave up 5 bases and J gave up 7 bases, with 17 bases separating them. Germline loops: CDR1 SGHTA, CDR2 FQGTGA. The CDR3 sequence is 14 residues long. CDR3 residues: CASSHGTGHGGYTF. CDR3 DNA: TGTGCCAGCAGCCACGGAACAGGGCACGGTGGCTACACCTTC.

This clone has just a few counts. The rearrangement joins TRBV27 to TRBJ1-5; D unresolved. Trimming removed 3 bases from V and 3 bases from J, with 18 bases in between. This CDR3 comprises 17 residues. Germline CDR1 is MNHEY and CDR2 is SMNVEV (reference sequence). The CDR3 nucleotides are TGTGCCAGCAGTTTTGTAAGTTCGGGTTATGTCAATCAGCCCCAGCATTTT. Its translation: CASSFVSSGYVNQPQHF.

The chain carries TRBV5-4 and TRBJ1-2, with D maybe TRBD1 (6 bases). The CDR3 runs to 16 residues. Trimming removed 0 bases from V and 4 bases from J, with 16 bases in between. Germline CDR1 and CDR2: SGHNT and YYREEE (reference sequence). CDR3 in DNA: TGTGCCAGCAGCTTGGGTGAGGGGGTTGGTGTCTATGGCTACACCTTC. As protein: CASSLGEGVGVYGYTF.

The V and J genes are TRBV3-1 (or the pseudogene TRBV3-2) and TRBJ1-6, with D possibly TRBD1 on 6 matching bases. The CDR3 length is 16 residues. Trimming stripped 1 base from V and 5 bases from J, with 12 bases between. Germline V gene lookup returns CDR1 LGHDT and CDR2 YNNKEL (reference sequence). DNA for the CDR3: TGTGCCAGCAGCCAAGTATCAGGGGTCAATAATTCACCCCTCCACTTT. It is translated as CASSQVSGVNNSPLHF.

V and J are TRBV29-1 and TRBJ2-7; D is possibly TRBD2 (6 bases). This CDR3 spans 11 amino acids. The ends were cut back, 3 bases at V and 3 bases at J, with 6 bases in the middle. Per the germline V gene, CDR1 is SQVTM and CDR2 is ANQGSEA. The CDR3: CSVEGGYEQYF. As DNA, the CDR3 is TGCAGCGTTGAGGGGGGCTACGAGCAGTACTTC.

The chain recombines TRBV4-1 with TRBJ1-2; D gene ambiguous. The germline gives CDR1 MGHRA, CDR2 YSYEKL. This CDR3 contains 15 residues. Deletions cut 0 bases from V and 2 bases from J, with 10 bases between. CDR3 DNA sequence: TGCGCCAGCAGCCAAGATACGGGGTTCAACTATGGCTACACCTTC. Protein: CASSQDTGFNYGYTF.

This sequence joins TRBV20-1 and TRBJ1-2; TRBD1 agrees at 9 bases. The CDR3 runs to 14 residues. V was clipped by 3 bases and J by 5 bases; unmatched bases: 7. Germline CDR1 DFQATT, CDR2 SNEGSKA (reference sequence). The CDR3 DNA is TGCAGTGCTAGTTTGGACAGGGGTGGATATGGCTACACCTTC. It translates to CSASLDRGGYGYTF.

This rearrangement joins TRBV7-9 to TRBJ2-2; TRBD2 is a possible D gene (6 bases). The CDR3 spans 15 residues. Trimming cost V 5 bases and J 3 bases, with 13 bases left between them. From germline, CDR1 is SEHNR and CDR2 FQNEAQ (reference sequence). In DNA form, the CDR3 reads TGTGCCAGCAGCCCAAAGGGGACTCACACCGGGGAGCTGTTTTTT. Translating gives CASSPKGTHTGELFF. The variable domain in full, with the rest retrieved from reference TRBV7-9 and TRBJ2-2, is DTGVSQNPRHKITKRGQNVTFRCDPISEHNRLYWYRQTLGQGPEFLTYFQNEAQLEKSRLLSDRFSAERPKGSFSTLEIQRTEQGDSAMYLCASSPKGTHTGELFFGEGSRLTVL.

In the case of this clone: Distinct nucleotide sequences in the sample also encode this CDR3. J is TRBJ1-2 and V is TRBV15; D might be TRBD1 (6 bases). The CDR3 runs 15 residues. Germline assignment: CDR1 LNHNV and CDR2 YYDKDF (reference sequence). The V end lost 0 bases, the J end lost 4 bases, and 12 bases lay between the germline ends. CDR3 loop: CATSRDRGASYGYTF. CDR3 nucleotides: TGTGCCACCAGCAGAGATCGGGGGGCGAGCTATGGCTACACCTTC.